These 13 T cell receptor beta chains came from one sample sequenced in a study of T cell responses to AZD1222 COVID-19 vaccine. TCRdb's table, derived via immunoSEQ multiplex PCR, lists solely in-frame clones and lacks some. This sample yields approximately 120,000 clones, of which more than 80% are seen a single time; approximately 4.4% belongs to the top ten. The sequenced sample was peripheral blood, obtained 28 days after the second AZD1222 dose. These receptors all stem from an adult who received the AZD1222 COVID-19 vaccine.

For the CDR3, the DNA is TGTGCCAGCACCGGGACAGCGAACACTGAAGCTTTCTTT. Translating gives CASTGTANTEAFF. The rearrangement links TRBV6-5 to TRBJ1-1; TRBD1 matches 7 bases. Trimming at V came to 7 bases and at J to 1 base, leaving 3 bases not matched to a gene. This CDR3 has 13 residues. CDR1 is MNHEY, CDR2 SVGAGI, per germline.

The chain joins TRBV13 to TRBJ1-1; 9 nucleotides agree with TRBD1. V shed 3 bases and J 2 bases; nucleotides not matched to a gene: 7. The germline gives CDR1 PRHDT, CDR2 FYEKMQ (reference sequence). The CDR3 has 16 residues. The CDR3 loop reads CASSFGTGTSNTEAFF. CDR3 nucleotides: TGTGCCAGCAGCTTCGGGACAGGGACTTCAAACACTGAAGCTTTCTTT.

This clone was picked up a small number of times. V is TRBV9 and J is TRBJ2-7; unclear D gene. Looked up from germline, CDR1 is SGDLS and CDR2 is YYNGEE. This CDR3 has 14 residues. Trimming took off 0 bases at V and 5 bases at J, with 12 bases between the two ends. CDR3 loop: CASSVATGYDEQYF. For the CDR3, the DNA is TGTGCCAGCAGCGTAGCTACTGGGTACGACGAGCAGTACTTC.

Written as DNA, the CDR3 is TGTGCCAGTATGGAAACCTATAATTCACCCCTCCACTTT. Its translation: CASMETYNSPLHF. V and J are TRBV6-5 and TRBJ1-6; D unresolved. V was trimmed by 9 bases and J by 2 bases, leaving 8 bases between them. In germline, CDR1 is MNHEY, CDR2 SVGAGI. This CDR3 contains 13 residues.

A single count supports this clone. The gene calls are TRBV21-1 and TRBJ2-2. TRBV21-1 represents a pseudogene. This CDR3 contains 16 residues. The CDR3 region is CASSKVPDSRTGELFF. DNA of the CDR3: TGTGCCAGCAGCAAAGTCCCGGATTCACGCACCGGGGAGCTGTTTTTT.

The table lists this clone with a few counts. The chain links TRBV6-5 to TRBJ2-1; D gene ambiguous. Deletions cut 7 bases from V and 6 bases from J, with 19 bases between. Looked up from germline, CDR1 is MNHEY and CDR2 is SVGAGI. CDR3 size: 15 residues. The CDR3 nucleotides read TGTGCCAGCACCGCGGTTCTAGGTCTTGCCAATGAGCAGTTCTTC. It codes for CASTAVLGLANEQFF.

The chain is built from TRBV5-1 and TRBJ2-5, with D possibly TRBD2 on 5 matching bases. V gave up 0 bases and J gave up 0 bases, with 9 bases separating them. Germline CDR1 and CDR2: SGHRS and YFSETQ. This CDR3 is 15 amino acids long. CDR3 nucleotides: TGCGCCAGCAGCTTGGCCCCGGGGTACCAAGAGACCCAGTACTTC. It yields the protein CASSLAPGYQETQYF.

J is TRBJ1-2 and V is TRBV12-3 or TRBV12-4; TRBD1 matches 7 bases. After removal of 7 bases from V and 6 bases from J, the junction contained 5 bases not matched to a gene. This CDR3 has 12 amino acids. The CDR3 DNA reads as TGTGCCAGCACCGAGACAGGGAATGGCTACACCTTC. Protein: CASTETGNGYTF.

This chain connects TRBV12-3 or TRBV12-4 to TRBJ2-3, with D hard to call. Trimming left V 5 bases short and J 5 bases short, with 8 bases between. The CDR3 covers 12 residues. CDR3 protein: CASSPRQDTQYF. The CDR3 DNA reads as TGTGCCAGCAGTCCTCGCCAAGATACGCAGTATTTT.

The CDR3 bases are TGTGCCAGCAGTGACTCGTCGAATCAGCCCCAGCATTTT. Its protein product is CASSDSSNQPQHF. The chain links TRBV6-4 to TRBJ1-5; D is unclear. In germline, CDR1 is MRHNA, CDR2 SNTAGT. Trimming stripped 0 bases from V and 4 bases from J, with 4 bases between. The CDR3 has 13 amino acids.

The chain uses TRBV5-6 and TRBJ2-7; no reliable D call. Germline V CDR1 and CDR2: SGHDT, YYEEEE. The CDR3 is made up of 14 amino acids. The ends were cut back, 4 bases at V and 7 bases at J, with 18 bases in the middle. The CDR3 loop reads CASSAEDGLVEQYF. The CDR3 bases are TGTGCCAGCAGCGCCGAGGACGGCCTCGTAGAGCAGTACTTC.

DNA for the CDR3: TGTGCCAGCAGCTTATCAGGGCGGGGCGGCTACACCTTC. Translating gives CASSLSGRGGYTF. This chain links TRBV5-5 with TRBJ1-2; D perhaps matches TRBD1 (5 bases). The CDR3 is 13 amino acids. Trimming stripped 2 bases from V and 8 bases from J, with 13 bases between. CDR1 and CDR2 (germline): SGHKS, YYEKEE (reference sequence).

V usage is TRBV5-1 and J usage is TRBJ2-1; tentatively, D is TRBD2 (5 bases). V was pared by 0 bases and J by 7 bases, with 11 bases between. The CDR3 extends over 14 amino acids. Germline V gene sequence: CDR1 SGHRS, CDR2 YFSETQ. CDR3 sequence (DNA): TGCGCCAGCAGCTTGGTTGGGCGAGGGAATGAGCAGTTCTTC. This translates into CASSLVGRGNEQFF.